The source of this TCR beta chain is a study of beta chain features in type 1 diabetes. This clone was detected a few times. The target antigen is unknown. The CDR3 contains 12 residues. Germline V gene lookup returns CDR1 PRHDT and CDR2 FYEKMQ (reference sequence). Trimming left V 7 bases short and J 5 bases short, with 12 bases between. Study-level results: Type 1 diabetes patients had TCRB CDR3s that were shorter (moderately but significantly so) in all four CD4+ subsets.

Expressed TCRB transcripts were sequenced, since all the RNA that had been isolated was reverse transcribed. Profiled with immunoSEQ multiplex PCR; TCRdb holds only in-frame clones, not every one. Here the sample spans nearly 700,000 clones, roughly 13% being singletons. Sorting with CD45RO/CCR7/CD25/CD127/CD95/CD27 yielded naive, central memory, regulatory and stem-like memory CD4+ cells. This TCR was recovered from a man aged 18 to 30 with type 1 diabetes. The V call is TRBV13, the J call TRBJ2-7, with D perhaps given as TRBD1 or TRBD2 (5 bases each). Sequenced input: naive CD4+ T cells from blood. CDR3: CASNHRGHEQYF. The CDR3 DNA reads TGTGCCAGCAACCACCGGGGCCACGAGCAGTACTTC.